This TCR beta chain was found in a study of blood T cell repertoires in COVID-19. The wider study: The United States, Italy and Spain were the sources of the acute and convalescent COVID-19 samples. PBMCs, B-cell-depleted T cells, or T cells were the source of the cDNA or gDNA that made up the material.

In germline, CDR1 is LNHDA, CDR2 SQIVND (reference sequence). After removal of 10 bases from V and 4 bases from J, the junction contained 7 bases not matched to a gene. CDR3 length equals 13 residues. Original methodology: Scientists estimated how many nucleated cells there were by amplifying reference gene primers. Sequencing used immunoSEQ multiplex PCR; TCRdb keeps in-frame clones, though not all of them. The V and J calls and clone size were taken over from that table, and D and trimming were inferred from the DNA. The repertoire holds around 53,000 clones, with about 78% as singletons. Sequencing input: peripheral blood. The source is a man over 45 with active or convalescent COVID-19. The rearrangement links TRBV19 to TRBJ2-7, with 10 bases aligning to TRBD2. As DNA, the CDR3 is TGTGCCACCTCCCAGCGGGAGGGGTACGAGCAGTACTTC. It specifies CATSQREGYEQYF. Together with reference TRBV19 and TRBJ2-7, the CDR3 gives the full variable domain: DGGITQSPKYLFRKEGQNVTLSCEQNLNHDAMYWYRQDPGQGLRLIYYSQIVNDFQKGDIAEGYSVSREKKESFPLTVTSAQKNPTAFYLCATSQREGYEQYFGPGTRLTVT.